Listed below are T cell receptor beta chains from one sample, sequenced in a study of shared clonotypes between healthy human individuals. TCRdb keeps only in-frame clones here, not all; method: immunoSEQ multiplex PCR. The sample has about half a million clones; roughly 77% are singletons. Sample: PBMCs. The receptor source for this set is a woman in her 40s in good health. Some clones in this sample may be carry-over from other donors' samples. Each CDR3 is given with its conserved first and last residue. A D gene is named only where the DNA matches it firmly. The listing skips clone size in some rows; elsewhere it reads once, few, many or a size class.

abundance: .
v_gene: TRBV9
d_gene: .
j_gene: TRBJ2-2
CDR3aa: CASSARTGTGELFF
CDR3nt: TGTGCCAGCAGCGCCCGGACGGGGACCGGGGAGCTGTTTTTT

abundance: .
v_gene: TRBV28
d_gene: .
j_gene: TRBJ1-5
CDR3aa: CASRDAPNQPQHF
CDR3nt: TGTGCCAGCAGGGATGCGCCCAATCAGCCCCAGCATTTT

abundance: .
v_gene: TRBV14
d_gene: TRBD2
j_gene: TRBJ2-1
CDR3aa: CASSQGRGLAGDSSYNEQFF
CDR3nt: TGTGCCAGCAGCCAAGGTCGGGGCCTAGCGGGAGATAGCTCCTACAATGAGCAGTTCTTC

abundance: .
v_gene: TRBV6-6
d_gene: .
j_gene: TRBJ1-3
CDR3aa: CASSYSGGTIYF
CDR3nt: TGTGCCAGCAGTTACTCGGGTGGCACCATATATTTT

abundance: .
v_gene: TRBV7-9
d_gene: .
j_gene: TRBJ1-3
CDR3aa: CASSGNTIYF
CDR3nt: TGTGCCAGCTCTGGAAACACCATATATTTT

abundance: .
v_gene: TRBV15
d_gene: .
j_gene: TRBJ2-1
CDR3aa: CATSRDPQGWYNEQFF
CDR3nt: TGTGCCACCAGCAGAGATCCCCAGGGATGGTACAATGAGCAGTTCTTC

abundance: .
v_gene: TRBV5-4
d_gene: TRBD2
j_gene: TRBJ2-3
CDR3aa: CASGARLAGETDTQYF
CDR3nt: TGTGCCAGCGGGGCTAGACTAGCGGGTGAGACAGATACGCAGTATTTT

abundance: .
v_gene: TRBV28
d_gene: .
j_gene: TRBJ2-3
CDR3aa: CASSLRLAPPSDTQYF
CDR3nt: TGTGCCAGCAGTTTACGGTTAGCGCCCCCTTCGGATACGCAGTATTTT

abundance: few
v_gene: TRBV30
d_gene: .
j_gene: TRBJ2-1
CDR3aa: CAWALGPYNEQFF
CDR3nt: TGTGCCTGGGCCTTAGGACCCTACAATGAGCAGTTCTTC

abundance: few
v_gene: TRBV25-1
d_gene: TRBD1
j_gene: TRBJ1-1
CDR3aa: CASRDRGSSAFF
CDR3nt: TGTGCCAGCAGGGACAGGGGATCGTCAGCTTTCTTT

abundance: .
v_gene: TRBV5-1
d_gene: .
j_gene: TRBJ1-2
CDR3aa: CASSFGQGDYGYTF
CDR3nt: TGCGCCAGCAGCTTCGGGCAGGGAGACTATGGCTACACCTTC

abundance: .
v_gene: TRBV29-1
d_gene: TRBD2
j_gene: TRBJ2-7
CDR3aa: CSVGIAGETYEQYF
CDR3nt: TGCAGCGTTGGTATCGCGGGGGAAACCTACGAGCAGTACTTC

abundance: .
v_gene: TRBV2
d_gene: .
j_gene: TRBJ2-1
CDR3aa: CASSGENHNEQFF
CDR3nt: TGTGCCAGCAGTGGGGAAAACCACAATGAGCAGTTCTTC

abundance: .
v_gene: TRBV7-8
d_gene: TRBD2
j_gene: TRBJ2-7
CDR3aa: CASSRTSGIAYEQYF
CDR3nt: TGTGCCAGCAGCCGGACTAGCGGGATCGCCTACGAGCAGTACTTC

abundance: .
v_gene: TRBV7-9
d_gene: .
j_gene: TRBJ1-5
CDR3aa: CASSLARGDQPQHF
CDR3nt: TGTGCCAGCAGCTTAGCGCGAGGCGATCAGCCCCAGCATTTT

abundance: .
v_gene: TRBV29-1
d_gene: TRBD2
j_gene: TRBJ2-1
CDR3aa: CSGLAGPGGEQFF
CDR3nt: TGCAGTGGACTAGCGGGGCCTGGGGGGGAGCAGTTCTTC

abundance: .
v_gene: TRBV10-3
d_gene: .
j_gene: TRBJ2-1
CDR3aa: CAISENHSQSDEQFF
CDR3nt: TGTGCCATCAGTGAAAACCACTCCCAATCAGATGAGCAGTTCTTC

abundance: .
v_gene: TRBV18
d_gene: .
j_gene: TRBJ2-1
CDR3aa: CASSRGNEQFF
CDR3nt: TGTGCCAGCTCACGAGGGAATGAGCAGTTCTTC

abundance: once
v_gene: TRBV21-1
d_gene: .
j_gene: TRBJ2-3
CDR3aa: CASSKSFWEGNTDTQYF
CDR3nt: TGTGCCAGCAGCAAATCGTTTTGGGAGGGCAACACAGATACGCAGTATTTT

abundance: .
v_gene: TRBV11-1
d_gene: .
j_gene: TRBJ2-7
CDR3aa: CASSLAGEVNEQYF
CDR3nt: TGTGCCAGCAGCTTAGCGGGAGAGGTCAACGAGCAGTACTTC

abundance: .
v_gene: TRBV27
d_gene: TRBD2
j_gene: TRBJ2-3
CDR3aa: CASSLQTLAGGPDTQYF
CDR3nt: TGTGCCAGCAGTTTACAAACTCTAGCGGGAGGACCAGATACGCAGTATTTT

abundance: .
v_gene: TRBV7-9
d_gene: .
j_gene: TRBJ2-1
CDR3aa: CASSLGYGGTSNSYNEQFF
CDR3nt: TGTGCCAGCAGCTTAGGATATGGCGGGACCTCTAACTCCTACAATGAGCAGTTCTTC

abundance: .
v_gene: TRBV18
d_gene: TRBD1
j_gene: TRBJ2-1
CDR3aa: CASSPSGTGAEQFF
CDR3nt: TGTGCCAGCTCACCCTCCGGGACAGGGGCTGAGCAGTTCTTC

abundance: .
v_gene: TRBV19
d_gene: .
j_gene: TRBJ1-1
CDR3aa: CASSWGATRVVNTEAFF
CDR3nt: TGTGCCAGTAGCTGGGGCGCGACGAGGGTGGTGAACACTGAAGCTTTCTTT

abundance: .
v_gene: TRBV7-9
d_gene: .
j_gene: TRBJ2-5
CDR3aa: CASSSLTWAQYF
CDR3nt: TGTGCCAGCAGCTCTCTGACCTGGGCCCAGTACTTC

abundance: .
v_gene: TRBV27
d_gene: .
j_gene: TRBJ1-5
CDR3aa: CASSFSPGDQPQHF
CDR3nt: TGTGCCAGCAGTTTTAGTCCGGGAGATCAGCCCCAGCATTTT

abundance: .
v_gene: TRBV4-1
d_gene: TRBD2
j_gene: TRBJ2-7
CDR3aa: CASSQEAGLVFGEQYF
CDR3nt: TGCGCCAGCAGCCAAGAAGCGGGACTAGTATTCGGCGAGCAGTACTTC

abundance: .
v_gene: TRBV6-5
d_gene: .
j_gene: TRBJ2-2
CDR3aa: CASRRDWNTGELFF
CDR3nt: TGTGCCAGCAGAAGGGACTGGAACACCGGGGAGCTGTTTTTT

abundance: .
v_gene: TRBV7-3
d_gene: .
j_gene: TRBJ2-2
CDR3aa: CASSVRGNTGELFF
CDR3nt: TGTGCCAGCAGCGTTAGGGGTAACACCGGGGAGCTGTTTTTT

abundance: .
v_gene: TRBV7-2
d_gene: .
j_gene: TRBJ1-2
CDR3aa: CASSFLGTNYGYTF
CDR3nt: TGTGCCAGCAGCTTCTTGGGGACTAACTATGGCTACACCTTC

abundance: .
v_gene: TRBV30
d_gene: TRBD1
j_gene: TRBJ2-7
CDR3aa: CAWTRTGQTYEQYF
CDR3nt: TGTGCCTGGACCCGGACAGGACAAACCTACGAGCAGTACTTC

abundance: .
v_gene: TRBV30
d_gene: TRBD1
j_gene: TRBJ1-1
CDR3aa: CAWSVTAQGFRTEAFF
CDR3nt: TGTGCCTGGAGTGTTACCGCACAGGGGTTTCGGACTGAAGCTTTCTTT

abundance: .
v_gene: TRBV19
d_gene: TRBD1
j_gene: TRBJ2-1
CDR3aa: CATHRGFEQFF
CDR3nt: TGTGCCACCCACAGGGGGTTTGAGCAGTTCTTC

abundance: .
v_gene: TRBV6-5
d_gene: TRBD2
j_gene: TRBJ2-1
CDR3aa: CASRTGTGGNEQFF
CDR3nt: TGTGCCAGCAGAACCGGGACGGGGGGAAATGAGCAGTTCTTC

abundance: .
v_gene: TRBV7-9
d_gene: .
j_gene: TRBJ1-2
CDR3aa: CASSPQGGDYGYTF
CDR3nt: TGTGCCAGCAGCCCCCAAGGGGGGGACTATGGCTACACCTTC

abundance: .
v_gene: TRBV29-1
d_gene: .
j_gene: TRBJ2-1
CDR3aa: CSAAYNEQFF
CDR3nt: TGCAGCGCTGCCTACAATGAGCAGTTCTTC

abundance: .
v_gene: TRBV28
d_gene: TRBD1
j_gene: TRBJ1-1
CDR3aa: CASRHLPGQGAPEAFF
CDR3nt: TGTGCCAGCAGGCACTTACCGGGACAGGGGGCGCCAGAAGCTTTCTTT

abundance: .
v_gene: TRBV10-3
d_gene: TRBD1
j_gene: TRBJ2-1
CDR3aa: CAISARTGTYNEQFF
CDR3nt: TGTGCCATCAGTGCCCGGACAGGGACCTACAATGAGCAGTTCTTC

abundance: few
v_gene: TRBV6-6
d_gene: .
j_gene: TRBJ2-2
CDR3aa: CASTAKSNTGELFF
CDR3nt: TGTGCCAGCACGGCGAAGTCGAACACCGGGGAGCTGTTTTTT

abundance: .
v_gene: TRBV25-1
d_gene: TRBD1
j_gene: TRBJ1-4
CDR3aa: CASSAGQGTTNEKLFF
CDR3nt: TGTGCCAGCAGTGCCGGACAGGGAACAACTAATGAAAAACTGTTTTTT

abundance: few
v_gene: TRBV11-2
d_gene: .
j_gene: TRBJ2-5
CDR3aa: CASSLDRRGAPQETQYF
CDR3nt: TGTGCCAGCAGCTTAGATCGGCGGGGAGCGCCTCAAGAGACCCAGTACTTC

abundance: .
v_gene: TRBV7-2
d_gene: .
j_gene: TRBJ2-2
CDR3aa: CASSLQWGTGELFF
CDR3nt: TGTGCCAGCAGTCTTCAATGGGGCACCGGGGAGCTGTTTTTT

abundance: .
v_gene: TRBV7-8
d_gene: TRBD2
j_gene: TRBJ2-1
CDR3aa: CASSIAGVYNEQFF
CDR3nt: TGTGCCAGCAGTATAGCGGGAGTCTACAATGAGCAGTTCTTC

abundance: .
v_gene: TRBV27
d_gene: TRBD2
j_gene: TRBJ2-5
CDR3aa: CASSLGGLAGLQETQYF
CDR3nt: TGTGCCAGCAGTTTAGGGGGACTAGCGGGGCTACAAGAGACCCAGTACTTC

abundance: .
v_gene: TRBV2
d_gene: TRBD2
j_gene: TRBJ2-7
CDR3aa: CASSVLAGGPGVEQYF
CDR3nt: TGTGCCAGCAGTGTCCTAGCGGGAGGGCCTGGGGTCGAGCAGTACTTC

abundance: .
v_gene: TRBV20-1
d_gene: .
j_gene: TRBJ2-5
CDR3aa: CSATSQETQYF
CDR3nt: TGCAGTGCGACAAGCCAAGAGACCCAGTACTTC

abundance: .
v_gene: TRBV7-6
d_gene: TRBD1
j_gene: TRBJ1-1
CDR3aa: CASSRGQPFGNTEAFF
CDR3nt: TGTGCCAGCAGCCGGGGACAGCCCTTTGGGAACACTGAAGCTTTCTTT

abundance: once
v_gene: TRBV9
d_gene: .
j_gene: TRBJ2-1
CDR3aa: CASSVDYYSAPRYNEQFF
CDR3nt: TGTGCCAGCAGCGTAGATTACTACTCAGCCCCCCGATACAATGAGCAGTTCTTC

abundance: many
v_gene: TRBV2
d_gene: .
j_gene: TRBJ1-2
CDR3aa: CASSEGLGPNYGYTF
CDR3nt: TGTGCCAGCAGTGAGGGTCTAGGGCCTAACTATGGCTACACCTTC

abundance: .
v_gene: TRBV6-5
d_gene: TRBD1
j_gene: TRBJ2-7
CDR3aa: CASSYSPTGAGEQYF
CDR3nt: TGTGCCAGCAGTTACTCGCCGACAGGGGCCGGCGAGCAGTACTTC

abundance: .
v_gene: TRBV6-1
d_gene: TRBD1
j_gene: TRBJ2-3
CDR3aa: CASTRDRGTDTQYF
CDR3nt: TGTGCCAGCACCAGGGACAGGGGCACAGATACGCAGTATTTT

abundance: few
v_gene: TRBV6-4
d_gene: .
j_gene: TRBJ2-3
CDR3aa: CASSTGAPTDTQYF
CDR3nt: TGTGCCAGCAGTACGGGAGCCCCCACAGATACGCAGTATTTT

abundance: .
v_gene: TRBV5-8
d_gene: .
j_gene: TRBJ2-5
CDR3aa: CASSSDSTYRETQYF
CDR3nt: TGTGCCAGCAGCTCGGACTCTACGTACCGAGAGACCCAGTACTTC

abundance: few
v_gene: TRBV5-1
d_gene: .
j_gene: TRBJ2-3
CDR3aa: CASASVGPDTQYF
CDR3nt: TGCGCCAGCGCCTCGGTAGGACCAGATACGCAGTATTTT